Presented here are 5 T cell receptor beta chains from one specimen sequenced in a study of blood T cell repertoires in COVID-19. The protocol was immunoSEQ multiplex PCR, while the TCRdb copy is restricted to in-frame clones and leaves out a portion. Of some 100,000 clones detected, roughly 90% appear once; the ten largest clones hold about 1.5%. Sequenced sample: peripheral blood. These receptors were obtained from a human donor with active COVID-19. The donor label of this sample is uncertain.

The chain couples TRBV3-1 (or the pseudogene TRBV3-2) to TRBJ1-2; 8 bases agree with TRBD1. This CDR3 is built from 15 residues. Germline V CDR1 and CDR2: LGHDT, YNNKEL (reference sequence). The trim removed 4 bases at V and 5 bases at J, leaving 9 bases unmatched. This CDR3 reads CASSLYRTGMYGYTF. Here the CDR3 DNA reads TGTGCCAGCAGCCTTTATCGGACAGGGATGTATGGCTACACCTTC.

The rearrangement joins TRBV19 to TRBJ2-5; D possibly corresponds to TRBD2 (6 bases). Per the germline V gene, CDR1 is LNHDA and CDR2 is SQIVND (reference sequence). The CDR3 spans 14 residues. Trimming removed 7 bases at V and 4 bases at J, with 16 bases between. CDR3 sequence: CASKAGGPRETQYF. CDR3 coding DNA: TGTGCCAGTAAGGCAGGAGGGCCGCGAGAGACCCAGTACTTC.

A word on this clone: Other DNA sequences in the sample encode the same CDR3. The J gene is TRBJ1-2, the V gene TRBV6-5; no reliable D call. Germline CDR1 and CDR2: MNHEY and SVGAGI. This CDR3 region has 11 residues. V was trimmed by 6 bases and J by 5 bases, leaving 7 bases between them. Here the CDR3 reads CASSPGYGYTF. The CDR3 coding sequence is TGTGCCAGCAGCCCCGGGTATGGCTACACCTTC.

The table lists this clone with a few counts. The chain recombines TRBV3-1 (or the pseudogene TRBV3-2) with TRBJ1-5, with D possibly matching TRBD1 (5 bases). CDR1 and CDR2 (germline): LGHDT, YNNKEL (reference sequence). This CDR3 has 19 amino acids. Trimming cost V 0 bases and J 6 bases, with 24 bases left between them. The CDR3 here is CASSQDQGQGGTVRQPQHF. The CDR3 nucleotides read TGTGCCAGCAGCCAAGATCAGGGTCAGGGAGGAACAGTACGTCAGCCCCAGCATTTT.

The chain links TRBV5-1 to TRBJ1-2; 8 bases are a match to TRBD1. The J segment lost 8 bases and the V segment lost 3 bases, leaving 12 bases of the junction unmatched. Germline V gene lookup returns CDR1 SGHRS and CDR2 YFSETQ. This CDR3 region has 15 residues. CDR3 region: CASSSSGTGSTGYTF. The DNA of the CDR3 is TGCGCCAGCAGCTCGTCCGGGACAGGATCCACCGGCTACACCTTC. Full variable domain (missing parts from reference TRBV5-1 and TRBJ1-2): KAGVTQTPRYLIKTRGQQVTLSCSPISGHRSVSWYQQTPGQGLQFLFEYFSETQRNKGNFPGRFSGRQFSNSRSEMNVSTLELGDSALYLCASSSSGTGSTGYTFGSGTRLTVV.